A selection of T cell receptor beta chains follows, all from one sample in a study of cytomegalovirus exposure and HLA in healthy donors. Generated by immunoSEQ multiplex PCR, the TCRdb table keeps only in-frame clones and is missing some. The sample has more than 90,000 clones, roughly 79% seen once; the top ten hold 3.5% to 5%. Sequencing was performed on PBMCs. These receptors were collected from a man between 40 and 49 years old in good health and CMV-seronegative. Both conserved end residues are part of each CDR3. D genes are given only for firm matches. Part of the rows lack a size; the others show once, few, many or a class for expanded clones.

cdr3_aa cdr3_nt clone_size v_call d_call j_call
CASSLPFQAETQYF TGTGCCAGCAGCTTACCTTTTCAGGCGGAGACCCAGTACTTC . TRBV7-2 . TRBJ2-5
CASSRSTGDTEAFF TGTGCCAGCAGCCGATCTACAGGGGACACTGAAGCTTTCTTT . TRBV7-9 TRBD1 TRBJ1-1
CASSSGRTRTGTDNSPLHF TGTGCCAGCAGTTCCGGCCGAACAAGGACAGGGACGGATAATTCACCCCTCCACTTT few TRBV27 TRBD1 TRBJ1-6
CASRRGEGGEQYF TGTGCCAGCAGACGTGGGGAAGGGGGCGAGCAGTACTTC . TRBV25-1 . TRBJ2-7
CASSSRGGAGTEAFF TGTGCCAGCAGTTCCCGAGGGGGCGCGGGCACTGAAGCTTTCTTT . TRBV6-5 TRBD1 TRBJ1-1
CASSDPGQVYNEQFF TGTGCCAGCAGTGATCCGGGACAGGTCTACAATGAGCAGTTCTTC . TRBV25-1 TRBD1 TRBJ2-1
CASSPEQKDTQYF TGTGCCAGCAGTCCGGAGCAGAAAGATACGCAGTATTTT . TRBV7-2 . TRBJ2-3
CASSSQAGDTGELFF TGCGCCAGCAGCTCGCAGGCGGGGGACACCGGGGAGCTGTTTTTT few TRBV5-1 TRBD2 TRBJ2-2
CASSLRVRGHEQFF TGCGCCAGCAGCCTCCGGGTCAGGGGCCATGAGCAGTTCTTC . TRBV5-1 . TRBJ2-1
CASSSLGQGLSGYTF TGTGCCAGCAGCTCCTTGGGACAGGGCTTATCTGGCTACACCTTC . TRBV7-2 TRBD1 TRBJ1-2
CASRMAGNTGELFF TGTGCCAGCAGAATGGCAGGTAACACCGGGGAGCTGTTTTTT . TRBV25-1 . TRBJ2-2
CASSQGADTQYF TGTGCCAGCAGCCAGGGCGCAGATACGCAGTATTTT . TRBV7-2 . TRBJ2-3
CASSYTPDRTGYTF TGTGCCAGCAGTTACACCCCTGACAGGACCGGCTACACCTTC once TRBV6-6 . TRBJ1-2
CASSPRTSGSTDTQYF TGCGCCAGCAGCCCCCGGACTAGCGGAAGCACAGATACGCAGTATTTT . TRBV5-1 TRBD2 TRBJ2-3
CASSEVTGGAGQPQHF TGTGCCAGCAGTGAAGTAACAGGGGGCGCGGGTCAGCCCCAGCATTTT few TRBV6-1 TRBD1 TRBJ1-5